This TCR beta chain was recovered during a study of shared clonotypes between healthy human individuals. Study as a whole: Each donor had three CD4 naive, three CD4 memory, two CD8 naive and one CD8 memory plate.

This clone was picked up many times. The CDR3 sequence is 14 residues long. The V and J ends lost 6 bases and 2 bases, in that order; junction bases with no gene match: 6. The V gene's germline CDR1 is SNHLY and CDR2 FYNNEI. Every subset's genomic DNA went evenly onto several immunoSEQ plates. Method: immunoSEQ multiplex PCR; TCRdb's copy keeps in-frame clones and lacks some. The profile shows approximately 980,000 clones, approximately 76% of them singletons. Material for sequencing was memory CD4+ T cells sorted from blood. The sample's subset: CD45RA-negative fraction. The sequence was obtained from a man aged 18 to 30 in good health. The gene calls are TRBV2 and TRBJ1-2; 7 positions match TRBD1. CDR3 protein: CASSNDRANYGYTF. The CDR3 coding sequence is TGTGCCAGCAGCAATGACAGGGCCAACTATGGCTACACCTTC.